A selection of T cell receptor beta chains follows, all from one sample in a study of OX40 agonist ivuxolimab in advanced cancers. Produced via immunoSEQ multiplex PCR; TCRdb's table is partial and in-frame only. In the table there are 44,000 or so clones, 75% to 90% of which are singletons. Sequences were derived from CD4+ or CD8+ T cells sorted from blood, sampled in a trial of the OX40 agonist ivuxolimab. The source of these receptors is an adult with an advanced solid tumor such as melanoma, head and neck, liver or kidney cancer. CDR3s include the opening cysteine and the closing phenylalanine or tryptophan. Each record gives: D gene, V gene, J gene, clone size, CDR3 DNA, CDR3 protein. A D gene is named only where the DNA matches it firmly. The size of a clone is reported for some rows only, either as once, few or many, or as a class for expanded clones.

D: -
V: TRBV5-4
J: TRBJ2-7
size: -
DNA: TGTGCCAGCAGCTCGTTGTCTCCCTACGAGCAGTACTTC
CDR3: CASSSLSPYEQYF

D: TRBD2
V: TRBV10-3
J: TRBJ2-3
size: -
DNA: TGTGCCATCAGTGAGGGACTAGCATGGGATACGCAGTATTTT
CDR3: CAISEGLAWDTQYF

D: TRBD1
V: TRBV11-3
J: TRBJ2-1
size: -
DNA: TGTGCCAGCAGCCCGGGGACAGGGAAAACTGAGCAGTTCTTC
CDR3: CASSPGTGKTEQFF

D: -
V: TRBV14
J: TRBJ2-1
size: few
DNA: TGTGCCAGCAGCCAAGATACGGGGTTCTACAATGAGCAGTTCTTC
CDR3: CASSQDTGFYNEQFF

D: TRBD1
V: TRBV6-1
J: TRBJ1-5
size: -
DNA: TGCGCGGGACAGGGATATCAGCCCCAGCATTTT
CDR3: CAGQGYQPQHF

D: -
V: TRBV4-2
J: TRBJ1-2
size: -
DNA: TGTGCCAGCAGCTTGGGAGTAGCTAACTATGGCTACACCTTC
CDR3: CASSLGVANYGYTF

D: TRBD1
V: TRBV5-1
J: TRBJ2-3
size: -
DNA: TGCGCCAGCAGCTACGGACAGGGCGGGACAGATACGCAGTATTTT
CDR3: CASSYGQGGTDTQYF

D: -
V: TRBV10-3
J: TRBJ2-1
size: -
DNA: TGTGCCATTGGGACTTTGGCCCCAGGGGCTAGTCGTCAGTACAATGAGCAGTTCTTC
CDR3: CAIGTLAPGASRQYNEQFF

D: -
V: TRBV5-4
J: TRBJ2-7
size: few
DNA: TGTGCCAGCAGCCAAGACACCGACCTCTACGAGCAGTACTTC
CDR3: CASSQDTDLYEQYF

D: TRBD1
V: TRBV12-5
J: TRBJ2-3
size: -
DNA: TGTGCTAGTGGTTTGGGACAGGGGAGGACAGATACGCAGTATTTT
CDR3: CASGLGQGRTDTQYF

D: -
V: TRBV6-6
J: TRBJ1-2
size: -
DNA: TGTGCCAGCAGTTACACCATACAGGGAGATGGCTACACCTTC
CDR3: CASSYTIQGDGYTF

D: -
V: TRBV7-8
J: TRBJ2-7
size: -
DNA: TGTGCCAGCAGCTTAACCGCGGGAAGGGACGGTCTCTACGAGCAGTACTTC
CDR3: CASSLTAGRDGLYEQYF

D: TRBD1
V: TRBV11-1
J: TRBJ2-5
size: -
DNA: TGTGCCAGCAGCATGACAGGGGCGGGGGAGACCCAGTACTTC
CDR3: CASSMTGAGETQYF

D: -
V: TRBV5-4
J: TRBJ1-1
size: -
DNA: TGTGCCAGCAGCTTGGAGGTAGTGACTGAAGCTTTCTTT
CDR3: CASSLEVVTEAFF

D: TRBD2
V: TRBV6-5
J: TRBJ2-3
size: -
DNA: TGTGCCAGCAGTTCCCCTAGCGGGAGGGCCAGAGATACGCAGTATTTT
CDR3: CASSSPSGRARDTQYF

D: -
V: TRBV19
J: TRBJ2-2
size: -
DNA: TGTGCCAGTAGTATTTGGACGGGGGACAACACCGGGGAGCTGTTTTTT
CDR3: CASSIWTGDNTGELFF

D: -
V: TRBV7-2
J: TRBJ2-5
size: -
DNA: TGTGCCAGCAGCTCTGGTTCGGACCGGGTATTAGAGACCCAGTACTTC
CDR3: CASSSGSDRVLETQYF

D: TRBD2
V: TRBV30
J: TRBJ2-2
size: -
DNA: TGTGCCTGGAACGGGGGGGCGTTCGGGGAGCTGTTTTTT
CDR3: CAWNGGAFGELFF

D: -
V: TRBV7-9
J: TRBJ1-1
size: -
DNA: TGTGCCAGCAGCTTACGTGTGGGGAAGAACACTGAAGCTTTCTTT
CDR3: CASSLRVGKNTEAFF

D: TRBD1
V: TRBV9
J: TRBJ2-1
size: -
DNA: TGTGCCAGCAGCGCCCCGACAGGGAGCTCCTACAATGAGCAGTTCTTC
CDR3: CASSAPTGSSYNEQFF

D: TRBD1
V: TRBV5-4
J: TRBJ2-5
size: few
DNA: TGTGCCAGCAGCTTCTTCGGCAGGGGGCCAGAGACCCAGTACTTC
CDR3: CASSFFGRGPETQYF

D: -
V: TRBV9
J: TRBJ1-2
size: -
DNA: TGTGCCAGCAGCGTAGCTTTGGGGGGCAGCTATGGCTACACCTTC
CDR3: CASSVALGGSYGYTF

D: -
V: TRBV9
J: TRBJ1-5
size: few
DNA: TGTGCCAGCAGCAGGTACTCGGGACAGCCCCAGCATTTT
CDR3: CASSRYSGQPQHF

D: -
V: TRBV6-5
J: TRBJ1-1
size: -
DNA: TGTGCCAGCAGTTACGTGGGGGGGAACACTGAAGCTTTCTTT
CDR3: CASSYVGGNTEAFF

D: -
V: TRBV19
J: TRBJ2-2
size: -
DNA: TGTGCCAGTGCAACAGGGCCTGGGGACACCGGGGAGCTGTTTTTT
CDR3: CASATGPGDTGELFF